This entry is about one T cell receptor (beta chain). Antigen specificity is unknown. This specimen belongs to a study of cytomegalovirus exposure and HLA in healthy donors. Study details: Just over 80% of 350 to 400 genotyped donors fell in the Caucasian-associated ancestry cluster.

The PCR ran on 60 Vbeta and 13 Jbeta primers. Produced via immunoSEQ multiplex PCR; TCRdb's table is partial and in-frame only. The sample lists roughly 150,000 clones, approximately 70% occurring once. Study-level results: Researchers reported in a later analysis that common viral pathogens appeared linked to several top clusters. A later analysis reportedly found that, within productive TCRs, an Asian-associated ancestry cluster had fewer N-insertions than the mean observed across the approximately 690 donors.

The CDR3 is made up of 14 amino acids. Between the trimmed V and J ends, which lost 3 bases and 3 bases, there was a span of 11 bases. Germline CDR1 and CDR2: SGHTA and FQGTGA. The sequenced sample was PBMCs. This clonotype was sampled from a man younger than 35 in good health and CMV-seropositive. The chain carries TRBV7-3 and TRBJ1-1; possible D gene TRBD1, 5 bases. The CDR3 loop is CASSLEGSDTEAFF. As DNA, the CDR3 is TGTGCCAGCAGCTTGGAGGGGTCGGACACTGAAGCTTTCTTT.